This passage covers 7 T cell receptor beta chains from one sample sequenced in a study of Graves' ophthalmopathy and Graves' hyperthyroidism. RNA transcripts yielded amplified TCR beta CDR3 regions. RT-PCR was first run with HTBI primers, then multiplex PCR in a second round. Via MiXCR, TCRdb re-called the multiplex PCR reads, giving one row per CDR3 protein. Of approximately 210,000 distinct CDR3 sequences in the sample, roughly 21% were seen once. Source material: peripheral blood. The receptors originated from a woman between 45 and 65 years old with Graves' ophthalmopathy.

This rearrangement joins TRBV11-2 to TRBJ1-5; TRBD1 matches at 11 bases. The length of the CDR3 is 16 residues. After removal of 0 bases from V and 2 bases from J, the junction contained 0 bases not matched to a gene. Per the germline V gene, CDR1 is SGHAT and CDR2 is FQNNGV. CDR3: CASSLEGQGGNQPQHF. CDR3 coding DNA: TGTGCCAGCAGCTTAGAGGGACAGGGGGGCAATCAGCCCCAGCATTTT.

This clonotype was seen ten or more times. The chain employs TRBV27 and TRBJ2-7; 14 bases line up with TRBD2. Germline-derived CDR1 and CDR2 are MNHEY and SMNVEV (reference sequence). The CDR3 length is 18 residues. V gave up 4 bases and J gave up 6 bases; unmatched junction bases: 14. The DNA for the CDR3 is TGTGCCAGCAGTTCGCGACTAGCGGGAGGGAGGAGGGGGTTCGAGCAGTACTTC. It specifies CASSSRLAGGRRGFEQYF.

This clonotype has just a few counts. V is TRBV18 and J is TRBJ1-1; the D gene is possibly TRBD1 (5 bases). V lost 3 bases and J 6 bases, leaving 8 bases between the germline ends. The germline V gene has CDR1 KGHSH and CDR2 LQKENI. The CDR3 sequence is 12 residues long. The CDR3 coding sequence is TGTGCCAGCTCACCGAGAGGGGCTGAAGCTTTCTTT. This translates into CASSPRGAEAFF.

Ten or more counts support this clonotype. The CDR3 nucleotides read TGTGCCAGCAGTATCCAAAACGAGCAGTACTTC. Its translation is CASSIQNEQYF. V and J are TRBV6-1 and TRBJ2-7; D is ambiguous. Germline assignment: CDR1 MNHNS and CDR2 SASEGT. V lost 5 bases and J lost 5, with 7 bases in between. The CDR3 length is 11 residues.

The chain employs TRBV6-2 or TRBV6-3 and TRBJ2-7, with TRBD2 matching 14 bases. Looked up from germline, CDR1 is MNHEY and CDR2 is SVGEGT. The CDR3 runs to 20 residues. The J segment lost 2 bases and the V segment lost 2 bases, leaving 14 bases of the junction unmatched. CDR3 nucleotides: TGTGCCAGCAGTTACGGACTAGCGGGAGGAACTTTCCTCTCAGCCTACGAGCAGTACTTC. Protein product: CASSYGLAGGTFLSAYEQYF.

This clonotype was detected a few times. The rearrangement links TRBV12-3 or TRBV12-4 to TRBJ1-3; 10 bases map to TRBD1. The CDR3 consists of 16 residues. Trimming cost V 2 bases and J 3 bases; bases outside gene matches: 4. The CDR3 sequence is CASSLFGTGVGNTIYF. The CDR3 DNA is TGTGCCAGCAGTTTATTTGGGACAGGGGTTGGAAACACCATATATTTT.

The V gene is TRBV12-3 or TRBV12-4, the J gene TRBJ1-1, with 9 nucleotides matching TRBD1. Germline trimming cut 6 bases from V and 0 bases from J; bases unmatched to any gene: 5. The CDR3 is made up of 15 amino acids. The DNA of the CDR3 is TGTGCCAGCAGGCCAGGGACAGGGATGAACACTGAAGCTTTCTTT. Protein: CASRPGTGMNTEAFF.